The clone carrying this TCR beta chain is judged medium-sized. The antigen remains unidentified. The read stops 3 residues short of the end of the CDR3; the missing end is completed from the germline J gene. CDR3 length equals 13 residues. Germline V gene sequence: CDR1 SNHLY, CDR2 FYNNEI. With 6 bases removed from V and 5 bases from J, the gap between germline ends came to 10 bases. Clones were sequenced by immunoSEQ multiplex PCR, and TCRdb holds only the in-frame ones, with some missing. Sampling found approximately 30,000 clones, none seen once. This record comes from a study of T cell clonality in common variable immunodeficiency. Overall study findings and caveats: Fewer deletions and N-nucleotide insertions were reportedly seen in common variable immunodeficiency TCR beta sequences. CVID patient heterogeneity limited repertoire-clinical complication correlations.

The specimen sequenced was peripheral blood mononuclear cells. The chain combines TRBV2 with TRBJ2-2; perhaps TRBD1 as D (6 bases). The clonotype was recovered from a human donor with common variable immunodeficiency. The CDR3 reads CASRAGVTGELFF. The sequenced part of the CDR3 DNA is TGTGCCAGCAGAGCAGGGGTTACCGGGGAG.